The clone carrying this T cell receptor beta chain was recorded many times. As yet, its antigen is unknown. The genes are named according to mouse. Read sequence stops 4 residues before the CDR3 end, and the germline J gene provides the missing end. The data were obtained in a study of CD8+ T cells in alopecia areata. The overall study: Grafted skin came from C3H/HeJ donors with spontaneous alopecia (roughly 6-12 months old) and was placed on 7-10-week-old female C3H/HeJ mice. Study findings and constraints: Affected lesional scalp, above all in alopecia totalis/universalis, was more clonal than normal scalp. Resident alphabeta T-cell populations of normal skin are likewise subject to sequencing in scalp samples.

cDNA prepared by RNA extraction and subsequent reverse transcription served as the template for sequencing. Assay used: immunoSEQ multiplex PCR; TCRdb lists only in-frame clones, some missing. The specimen gives over 1,500 clones without singletons; the ten biggest hold roughly 30%. Germline lookup yields CDR1 LGHNA and CDR2 YNLKQL (reference sequence). The CDR3 contains 15 residues. V lost 3 bases to trimming and J lost 1 base; unmatched junction nucleotides: 3. Time point denoted: mouse skin 6 weeks after grafting, around onset of hair loss. Recipient mice gave skin biopsies at grafting and 3 and 6 weeks later.

The source material was skin, sampled at week 6. This TCR was recovered from a C3H/HeJ mouse with alopecia areata. The MHC haplotype recorded for the strain is H2-k. V is TRBV5 and J is TRBJ2-5; 8 bases match TRBD1. The sequenced CDR3 bases are TGTGCCAGCAGCCACCTGGACAGGGACCAAGAC. It yields the protein CASSHLDRDQD. The whole CDR3 reads CASSHLDRDQDTQYF.